Many counts were recorded for the clone carrying this T cell receptor beta chain. The entry originates in a study of T cell repertoires in cytomegalovirus infection. TCRdb ran MiXCR on the reads and lists one entry per CDR3 protein. This table holds about 320,000 distinct CDR3 sequences, roughly 9.5% found once. CDR1 SGHTA and CDR2 FQGNSA come from the germline V gene. The CDR3 contains 17 residues. The trim removed 3 bases at V and 3 bases at J, leaving 7 bases unmatched. The V and J genes are TRBV7-2 and TRBJ2-2; the match to TRBD2 covers 10 bases. This TCR derives from a human donor in good health (CMV status not recorded). Some clones in this sample may be carry-over from other donors' samples. The source material was PBMCs. The CDR3 sequence is CASSLGAGGPDTGELFF. The CDR3 DNA sequence: TGTGCCAGCAGCTTGGGAGCGGGGGGGCCGGACACCGGGGAGCTGTTTTTT.